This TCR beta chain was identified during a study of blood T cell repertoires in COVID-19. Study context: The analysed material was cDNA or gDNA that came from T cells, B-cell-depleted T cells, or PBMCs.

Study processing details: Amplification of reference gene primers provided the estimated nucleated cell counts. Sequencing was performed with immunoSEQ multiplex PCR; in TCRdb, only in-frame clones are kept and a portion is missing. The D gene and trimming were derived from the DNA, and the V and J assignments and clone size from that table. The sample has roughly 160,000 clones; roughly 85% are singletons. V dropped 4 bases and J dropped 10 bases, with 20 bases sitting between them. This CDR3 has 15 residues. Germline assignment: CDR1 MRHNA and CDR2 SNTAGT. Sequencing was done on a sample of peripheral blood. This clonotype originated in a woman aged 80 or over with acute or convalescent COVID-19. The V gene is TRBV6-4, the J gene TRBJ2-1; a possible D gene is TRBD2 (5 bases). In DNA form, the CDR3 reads TGTGCCAGCAGTGCCGGACTGTGGACCGGGGTGGAGCAGTTCTTC. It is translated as CASSAGLWTGVEQFF.